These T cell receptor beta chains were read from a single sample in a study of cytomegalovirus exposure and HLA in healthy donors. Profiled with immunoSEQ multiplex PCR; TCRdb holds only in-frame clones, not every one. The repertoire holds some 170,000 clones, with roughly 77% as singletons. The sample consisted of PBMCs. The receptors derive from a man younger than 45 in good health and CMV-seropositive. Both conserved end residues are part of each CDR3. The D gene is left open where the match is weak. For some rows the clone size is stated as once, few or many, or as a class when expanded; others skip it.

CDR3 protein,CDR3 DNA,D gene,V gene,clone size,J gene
CASSFKGEYF,TGTGCCAGCAGCTTCAAGGGGGAGTACTTC,NA,TRBV7-3,few,TRBJ2-7
CSVLTGAGEQYF,TGCAGCGTTTTAACAGGGGCGGGCGAGCAGTACTTC,TRBD1,TRBV29-1,NA,TRBJ2-7
CASSKTGQRGEQYF,TGCGCCAGCAGCAAAACCGGACAGAGGGGCGAGCAGTACTTC,NA,TRBV4-1,few,TRBJ2-7
CASSQGGGHETDTQYF,TGCGCCAGCAGCCAAGGGGGGGGTCATGAAACAGATACGCAGTATTTT,TRBD2,TRBV4-3,NA,TRBJ2-3
CASSIRGTGRFEQYF,TGTGCCAGTAGTATCCGGGGGACAGGCCGGTTCGAGCAGTACTTC,TRBD1,TRBV19,NA,TRBJ2-7
CASSQDQPGLLRANEKLFF,TGCGCCAGCAGCCAAGATCAACCGGGACTCCTTAGGGCTAATGAAAAACTGTTTTTT,NA,TRBV4-1,NA,TRBJ1-4
CASSFAGASYEQYF,TGTGCCAGCAGCTTCGCGGGCGCCTCCTACGAGCAGTACTTC,NA,TRBV7-2,NA,TRBJ2-7
CASGELDRVRNEQYF,TGCGCCAGCGGAGAATTGGACAGGGTAAGGAACGAGCAGTACTTC,TRBD1,TRBV5-1,NA,TRBJ2-7
CASSFSGASQETQYF,TGTGCCAGCAGTTTTAGCGGGGCGTCCCAAGAGACCCAGTACTTC,TRBD2,TRBV27,NA,TRBJ2-5
CASTPGGTGGARTEAFF,TGTGCCAGTACTCCTGGAGGGACAGGGGGCGCGCGCACTGAAGCTTTCTTT,TRBD1,TRBV19,NA,TRBJ1-1
CASGGQGAYEQYF,TGTGCCAGCGGGGGACAGGGGGCCTACGAGCAGTACTTC,TRBD1,TRBV2,NA,TRBJ2-7
CASSIQGSNTGELFF,TGTGCCAGCAGTATTCAGGGGTCGAACACCGGGGAGCTGTTTTTT,NA,TRBV6-1,NA,TRBJ2-2
CASSSLTSGNTGELFF,TGTGCCAGCAGCTCGCTGACTAGCGGGAACACCGGGGAGCTGTTTTTT,TRBD2,TRBV7-7,NA,TRBJ2-2
CASSPTSGDTQYF,TGTGCCAGCAGCCCCACTAGCGGGGATACGCAGTATTTT,TRBD2,TRBV6-4,NA,TRBJ2-3
CASSPRGDEQFF,TGTGCCAGCAGTCCCCGCGGTGATGAGCAGTTCTTC,NA,TRBV28,NA,TRBJ2-1
CASSLAPKGGRKDTEAFF,TGTGCCAGCAGCTTAGCGCCCAAAGGGGGACGGAAGGACACTGAAGCTTTCTTT,NA,TRBV7-6,once,TRBJ1-1
CASSFISTGYEQYF,TGCGCCAGCAGCTTTATTTCGACGGGGTACGAGCAGTACTTC,NA,TRBV5-1,NA,TRBJ2-7
CASSGARSNQPQHF,TGTGCCAGCAGTGGGGCGCGAAGCAATCAGCCCCAGCATTTT,NA,TRBV6-6,few,TRBJ1-5